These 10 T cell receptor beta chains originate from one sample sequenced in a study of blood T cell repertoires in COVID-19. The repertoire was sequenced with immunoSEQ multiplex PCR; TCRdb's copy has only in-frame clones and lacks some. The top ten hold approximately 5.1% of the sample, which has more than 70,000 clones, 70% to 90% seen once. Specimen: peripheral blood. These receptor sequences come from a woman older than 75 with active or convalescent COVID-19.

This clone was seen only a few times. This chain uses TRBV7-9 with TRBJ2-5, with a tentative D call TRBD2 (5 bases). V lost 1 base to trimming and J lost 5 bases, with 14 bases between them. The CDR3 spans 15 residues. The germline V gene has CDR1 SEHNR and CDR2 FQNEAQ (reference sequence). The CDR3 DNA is TGTGCCAGCAGCTTAGGGGGAACTAGGCACGAGACCCAGTACTTC. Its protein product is CASSLGGTRHETQYF.

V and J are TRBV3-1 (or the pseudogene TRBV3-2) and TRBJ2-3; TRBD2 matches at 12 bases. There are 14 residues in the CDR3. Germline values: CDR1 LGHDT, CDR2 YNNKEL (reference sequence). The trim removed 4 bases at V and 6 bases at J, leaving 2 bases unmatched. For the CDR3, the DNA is TGTGCCAGCAGCCTTCTAGCGGGAGGGGATACGCAGTATTTT. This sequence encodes CASSLLAGGDTQYF.

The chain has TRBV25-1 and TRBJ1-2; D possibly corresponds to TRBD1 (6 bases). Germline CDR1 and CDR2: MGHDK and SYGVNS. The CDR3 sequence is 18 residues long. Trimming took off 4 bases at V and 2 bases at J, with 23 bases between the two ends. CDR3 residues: CASSAYSTGPIGNYGYTF. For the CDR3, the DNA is TGTGCCAGCAGTGCATACTCTACAGGGCCCATCGGGAACTATGGCTACACCTTC.

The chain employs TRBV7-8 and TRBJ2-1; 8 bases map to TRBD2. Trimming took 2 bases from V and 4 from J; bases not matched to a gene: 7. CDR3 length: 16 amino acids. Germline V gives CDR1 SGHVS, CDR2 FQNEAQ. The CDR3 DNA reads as TGTGCCAGCAGCTTATCCTGGTCGGGGGGGTACAATGAGCAGTTCTTC. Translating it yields CASSLSWSGGYNEQFF. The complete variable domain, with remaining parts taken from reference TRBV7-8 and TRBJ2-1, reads GAGVSQSPRYKVAKRGQDVALRCDPISGHVSLFWYQQALGQGPEFLTYFQNEAQLDKSGLPSDRFFAERPEGSVSTLKIQRTQQEDSAVYLCASSLSWSGGYNEQFFGPGTRLTVL.

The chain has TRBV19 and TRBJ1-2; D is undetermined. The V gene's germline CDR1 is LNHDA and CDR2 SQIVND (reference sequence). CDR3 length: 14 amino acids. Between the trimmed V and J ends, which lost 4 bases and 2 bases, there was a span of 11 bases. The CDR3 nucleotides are TGTGCCAGTAGTACGACGAGGAGGAACTATGGCTACACCTTC. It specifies CASSTTRRNYGYTF.

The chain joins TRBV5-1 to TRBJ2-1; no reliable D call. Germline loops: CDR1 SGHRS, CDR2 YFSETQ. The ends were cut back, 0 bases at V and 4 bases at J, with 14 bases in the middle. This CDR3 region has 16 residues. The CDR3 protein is CASSLAVQIIYNEQFF. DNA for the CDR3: TGCGCCAGCAGCTTGGCGGTCCAAATAATTTACAATGAGCAGTTCTTC.

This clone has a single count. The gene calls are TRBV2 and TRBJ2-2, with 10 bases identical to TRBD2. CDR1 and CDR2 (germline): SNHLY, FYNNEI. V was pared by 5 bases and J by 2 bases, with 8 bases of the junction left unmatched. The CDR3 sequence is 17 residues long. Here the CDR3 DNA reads TGTGCCAGCAGTCGGACTAGCGGCAGCTATAACACCGGGGAGCTGTTTTTT. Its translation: CASSRTSGSYNTGELFF.

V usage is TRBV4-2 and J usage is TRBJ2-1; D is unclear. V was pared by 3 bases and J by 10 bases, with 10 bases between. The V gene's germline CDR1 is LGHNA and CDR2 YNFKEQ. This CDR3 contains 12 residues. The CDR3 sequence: CASSHYGREQFF. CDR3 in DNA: TGTGCCAGCAGCCATTATGGCAGGGAGCAGTTCTTC.

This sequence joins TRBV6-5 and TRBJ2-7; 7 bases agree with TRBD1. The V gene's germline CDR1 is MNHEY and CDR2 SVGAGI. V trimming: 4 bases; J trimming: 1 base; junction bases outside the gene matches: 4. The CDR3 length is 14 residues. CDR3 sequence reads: CASSWDSVSYEQYF. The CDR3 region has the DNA TGTGCCAGCAGTTGGGACAGCGTTTCCTACGAGCAGTACTTC.

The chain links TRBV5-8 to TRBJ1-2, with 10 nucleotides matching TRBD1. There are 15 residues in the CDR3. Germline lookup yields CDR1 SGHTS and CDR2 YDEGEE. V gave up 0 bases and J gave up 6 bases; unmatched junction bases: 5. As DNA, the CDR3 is TGTGCCAGCAGCTTGGGCCTCGGGACAGGGGATGGCTACACCTTC. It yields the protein CASSLGLGTGDGYTF.